This TCR beta chain was profiled in a study of regulatory T cells in long-lasting Graves disease. Study at large: For a period under 3 months, newly diagnosed Graves' patients had taken antithyroid drugs.

Time point specified: newly diagnosed GD, antithyroid drugs for less than 3 months. RNA extracted from PBMCs served as the sequencing template. This clonotype has at least ten counts. For TCR beta, libraries came from iRepertoire HTBI primers and Arm-PCR of CDR3 regions. TCRdb re-analysed the multiplex PCR reads in MiXCR, keeping a single row per CDR3 protein. The table has 380,000 or so distinct CDR3 sequences, around 16% seen once. The V segment lost 6 bases and the J segment 5 bases; nucleotides outside the gene matches: 8. The CDR3 covers 14 residues. This sample was shared with a second study, whose subject was T cells in Graves' hyperthyroidism and ophthalmopathy.

This TCR was recovered from a woman between 18 and 29 years old with Graves disease. This specimen was peripheral blood mononuclear cells (PBMCs), taken at new diagnosis, from a patient treated with antithyroid drugs. The chain carries TRBV12-3 or TRBV12-4 and TRBJ1-1; 8 positions match TRBD1. The CDR3 nucleotides are TGTGCCAGCAGCGGACAGGGAGGCTGGACTGAAGCTTTCTTT. Translating it yields CASSGQGGWTEAFF.